Listed here are 8 T cell receptor beta chains from one sample, sequenced in a study of cytomegalovirus exposure and HLA in healthy donors. PCR was performed using 60 Vbeta and 13 Jbeta primers. The data were produced by immunoSEQ multiplex PCR, yet TCRdb's version contains in-frame clones alone and is incomplete. Among 280,000 or so clones listed, roughly 89% were seen once. Sequencing was performed on PBMCs. These receptors were obtained from a woman between 18 and 29 years old in good health and CMV-seronegative.

The rearrangement uses TRBV25-1 and TRBJ2-4; the D gene is possibly TRBD2 (5 bases). Germline V gene lookup returns CDR1 MGHDK and CDR2 SYGVNS. The CDR3 length is 15 residues. Between the trimmed V and J ends, which lost 1 base and 8 bases, there was a span of 15 bases. This CDR3 reads CASSESAWLRDIQYF. The CDR3 nucleotides read TGTGCCAGCAGTGAATCGGCTTGGCTGAGGGACATTCAGTACTTC.

The chain is built from TRBV19 and TRBJ2-1, with D tentatively TRBD1 (5 bases). Trimming took 4 bases from V and 2 from J, leaving 12 bases between them. Germline values: CDR1 LNHDA, CDR2 SQIVND (reference sequence). This CDR3 is built from 15 residues. CDR3 in amino acids: CASSTGHAPYNEQFF. The CDR3 DNA follows: TGTGCCAGTAGTACCGGACACGCGCCCTACAATGAGCAGTTCTTC.

The gene calls are TRBV5-6 and TRBJ1-5; the match to TRBD1 covers 10 bases. CDR3 length equals 16 residues. Germline CDR1 is SGHDT and CDR2 is YYEEEE. V lost 4 bases, J lost 4 bases, and 8 bases stayed unmatched. The CDR3 sequence: CASSGRTGGPNQPQHF. CDR3 coding DNA: TGTGCCAGCAGCGGCCGGACAGGGGGTCCTAATCAGCCCCAGCATTTT.

The chain combines TRBV18 with TRBJ1-1; no reliable D call. V lost 8 bases to trimming and J lost 3 bases, with 13 bases between them. The CDR3 runs 13 residues. Germline lookup yields CDR1 KGHSH and CDR2 LQKENI. For the CDR3, the DNA is TGTGCCAGCCGGGGAGTGTTGGACACTGAAGCTTTCTTT. Protein sequence: CASRGVLDTEAFF.

This clone has only one observation. The junction departs from germline at one end; a sequencing error may be responsible. CDR3 protein: CVSSYSKLRNYGYTF. For the CDR3, the DNA is TGTGTCAGCAGTTACTCGAAGCTACGTAACTATGGCTACACCTTC. The rearrangement joins TRBV6-5 to TRBJ1-2, with D unresolved. The CDR3 spans 15 residues. Germline CDR1 MNHEY, CDR2 SVGAGI.

The genes are TRBV9 and TRBJ2-1; D not resolved. Trimming pared 4 bases from V and 1 base from J, leaving 6 bases between. This CDR3 comprises 13 residues. Per the germline V gene, CDR1 is SGDLS and CDR2 is YYNGEE. The CDR3 loop is CASSLQSYNEQFF. DNA of the CDR3: TGTGCCAGCAGCCTCCAGTCCTACAATGAGCAGTTCTTC. Full variable domain (missing parts from reference TRBV9 and TRBJ2-1): DSGVTQTPKHLITATGQRVTLRCSPRSGDLSVYWYQQSLDQGLQFLIQYYNGEERAKGNILERFSAQQFPDLHSELNLSSLELGDSALYFCASSLQSYNEQFFGPGTRLTVL.

The rearrangement links TRBV11-2 to TRBJ2-1, with a weak D call TRBD2 (6 bases). The V end lost 3 bases, the J end lost 9 bases, and 9 bases lay between the germline ends. The CDR3 is made up of 12 amino acids. Germline V lookup: CDR1 SGHAT, CDR2 FQNNGV. CDR3 amino acids: CASSFAGGEQFF. In DNA form, the CDR3 reads TGTGCCAGCAGCTTCGCCGGGGGTGAGCAGTTCTTC. The entire variable domain, with the rest obtained from reference TRBV11-2 and TRBJ2-1, is as follows: EAGVAQSPRYKIIEKRQSVAFWCNPISGHATLYWYQQILGQGPKLLIQFQNNGVVDDSQLPKDRFSAERLKGVDSTLKIQPAKLEDSAVYLCASSFAGGEQFFGPGTRLTVL.

The chain combines TRBV28 with TRBJ1-2, with D unresolved. Germline V CDR1 and CDR2: MDHEN, SYDVKM. Trimming stripped 10 bases from V and 8 bases from J, with 26 bases between. The CDR3 length is 15 residues. The CDR3 bases are TGTGCCACCACGTTGCTTAGAGCTTCCAAGCACGGCTACACCTTC. Translation: CATTLLRASKHGYTF.